This is a list of T cell receptor beta chains from one sample in a study of glioma-infiltrating T cells. TCRdb processed the multiplex PCR reads anew with MiXCR; each CDR3 protein has one entry. The sample contains roughly 350,000 distinct CDR3 sequences, about 40% of which appear only once. The sequenced material came from glioma tissue, nonneoplastic brain tissue, or PBMCs (not recorded which). The receptors were gathered from a human donor with low-grade glioma or glioblastoma, undergoing nonglioma brain surgery, or in good health (not recorded which). CDR3s include the opening cysteine and the closing phenylalanine or tryptophan. The order of the fields is V gene, D gene, clone size, J gene, CDR3 protein. D genes are given only for firm matches. A row's size may be missing; if present it is once, few, many or a size class.

v_call: TRBV4-2
d_call: -
clone_size: -
j_call: TRBJ2-5
cdr3_aa: CASSQDNRRKETQHF

v_call: TRBV4-2
d_call: -
clone_size: -
j_call: TRBJ2-1
cdr3_aa: CASIQGQLVNEGYNEQFF

v_call: TRBV4-3
d_call: -
clone_size: -
j_call: TRBJ1-6
cdr3_aa: CASSNRQAHNSPLHF

v_call: TRBV3-1
d_call: -
clone_size: -
j_call: TRBJ1-1
cdr3_aa: CASSQGSRGKAEAFF

v_call: TRBV7-6
d_call: TRBD1
clone_size: few
j_call: TRBJ2-7
cdr3_aa: CASSQPPGQSYEQYF

v_call: TRBV6-1
d_call: TRBD2
clone_size: -
j_call: TRBJ2-1
cdr3_aa: CASSQRTSGIDEQFF

v_call: TRBV7-2
d_call: -
clone_size: few
j_call: TRBJ2-1
cdr3_aa: CASSLVGQGGNEQFF

v_call: TRBV20-1
d_call: TRBD2
clone_size: once
j_call: TRBJ2-3
cdr3_aa: CGALAGVATDTQYF

v_call: TRBV7-6
d_call: TRBD2
clone_size: few
j_call: TRBJ2-7
cdr3_aa: CASTRLAGNTYEQYF

v_call: TRBV3-1
d_call: -
clone_size: -
j_call: TRBJ2-7
cdr3_aa: CASSEASGEQYF

v_call: TRBV12-3/TRBV12-4
d_call: -
clone_size: once
j_call: TRBJ2-1
cdr3_aa: CASSLAFGRSSYNEQFF

v_call: TRBV12-3/TRBV12-4
d_call: -
clone_size: -
j_call: TRBJ1-2
cdr3_aa: CASSLGAANYGYTF

v_call: TRBV6-6
d_call: -
clone_size: few
j_call: TRBJ1-2
cdr3_aa: CASSYSSGEAIYGYTF

v_call: TRBV10-2
d_call: -
clone_size: few
j_call: TRBJ2-3
cdr3_aa: CASSGGTDTQYF

v_call: TRBV20-1
d_call: -
clone_size: -
j_call: TRBJ2-7
cdr3_aa: CSAKRAALPYEQYF

v_call: TRBV20-1
d_call: -
clone_size: -
j_call: TRBJ1-3
cdr3_aa: CSASDLQGDGNAIYF

v_call: TRBV27
d_call: TRBD2
clone_size: -
j_call: TRBJ2-2
cdr3_aa: CASSRPGTSGTSTGELFF

v_call: TRBV4-1
d_call: TRBD2
clone_size: -
j_call: TRBJ2-1
cdr3_aa: CASSHSLAGAIREQFF

v_call: TRBV7-2
d_call: TRBD2
clone_size: once
j_call: TRBJ2-5
cdr3_aa: CASSPGLAQPTMKETQYF

v_call: TRBV20-1
d_call: -
clone_size: many
j_call: TRBJ2-7
cdr3_aa: CSARDRLNSYEQYF

v_call: TRBV20-1
d_call: TRBD1
clone_size: -
j_call: TRBJ1-1
cdr3_aa: CSARDFLDRGPRNTEAFF

v_call: TRBV24-1
d_call: -
clone_size: few
j_call: TRBJ2-2
cdr3_aa: CATSDRQVNTGELFF

v_call: TRBV28
d_call: -
clone_size: -
j_call: TRBJ1-5
cdr3_aa: CTSSLTPNPNQPQHF

v_call: TRBV6-1
d_call: TRBD2
clone_size: few
j_call: TRBJ2-7
cdr3_aa: CASREGLAGFTYEQYF

v_call: TRBV6-2/TRBV6-3
d_call: -
clone_size: many
j_call: TRBJ1-1
cdr3_aa: CASSHPGFTEAFF

v_call: TRBV27
d_call: -
clone_size: many
j_call: TRBJ2-1
cdr3_aa: CASSLLGQSNEQFF

v_call: TRBV27
d_call: TRBD2
clone_size: many
j_call: TRBJ2-1
cdr3_aa: CASSLRGSSYNEQFF

v_call: TRBV3-1
d_call: -
clone_size: -
j_call: TRBJ2-5
cdr3_aa: CASSQEVGDSFQETQYF

v_call: TRBV20-1
d_call: TRBD1
clone_size: -
j_call: -
cdr3_aa: CSARPNSGTGKSYEQYF

v_call: TRBV4-2
d_call: -
clone_size: -
j_call: TRBJ1-2
cdr3_aa: CASSQDLQFYGYTF

v_call: TRBV4-1
d_call: TRBD2
clone_size: -
j_call: TRBJ2-7
cdr3_aa: CASSQEGTRFYEQYF

v_call: TRBV27
d_call: -
clone_size: -
j_call: TRBJ2-7
cdr3_aa: CASRPVLGDLPGEQYF

v_call: TRBV6-5
d_call: -
clone_size: many
j_call: TRBJ2-7
cdr3_aa: CASSYGTPSSYEQYF

v_call: TRBV12-3/TRBV12-4
d_call: -
clone_size: few
j_call: TRBJ2-3
cdr3_aa: CASSLARDPTDTQYF

v_call: TRBV6-6
d_call: TRBD1
clone_size: -
j_call: TRBJ1-4
cdr3_aa: CASSTPTGGSTNEKLFF

v_call: TRBV6-2/TRBV6-3
d_call: TRBD2
clone_size: many
j_call: TRBJ2-7
cdr3_aa: CASSRRAGASYEQYF

v_call: TRBV18
d_call: TRBD1
clone_size: -
j_call: TRBJ2-1
cdr3_aa: CASSGTGGAYNEQFF

v_call: TRBV5-6
d_call: -
clone_size: few
j_call: TRBJ2-5
cdr3_aa: CASSLVWIQQETQYF

v_call: TRBV27
d_call: -
clone_size: many
j_call: TRBJ1-1
cdr3_aa: CASSFGADTEAFF

v_call: TRBV10-3
d_call: -
clone_size: once
j_call: TRBJ2-1
cdr3_aa: CAISEGGTQETQFF

v_call: TRBV7-2
d_call: TRBD2
clone_size: -
j_call: TRBJ2-2
cdr3_aa: CASSSRLAGGPGELFF

v_call: TRBV4-3
d_call: TRBD1
clone_size: few
j_call: TRBJ1-4
cdr3_aa: CASSQDAIETGYEKLFF

v_call: TRBV20-1
d_call: -
clone_size: few
j_call: TRBJ2-3
cdr3_aa: CSPARVSGITDTQYF

v_call: TRBV20-1
d_call: -
clone_size: once
j_call: TRBJ2-7
cdr3_aa: CSATRLLLAYEQYF

v_call: TRBV20-1
d_call: -
clone_size: few
j_call: TRBJ2-5
cdr3_aa: CSAKSVGRTQYF